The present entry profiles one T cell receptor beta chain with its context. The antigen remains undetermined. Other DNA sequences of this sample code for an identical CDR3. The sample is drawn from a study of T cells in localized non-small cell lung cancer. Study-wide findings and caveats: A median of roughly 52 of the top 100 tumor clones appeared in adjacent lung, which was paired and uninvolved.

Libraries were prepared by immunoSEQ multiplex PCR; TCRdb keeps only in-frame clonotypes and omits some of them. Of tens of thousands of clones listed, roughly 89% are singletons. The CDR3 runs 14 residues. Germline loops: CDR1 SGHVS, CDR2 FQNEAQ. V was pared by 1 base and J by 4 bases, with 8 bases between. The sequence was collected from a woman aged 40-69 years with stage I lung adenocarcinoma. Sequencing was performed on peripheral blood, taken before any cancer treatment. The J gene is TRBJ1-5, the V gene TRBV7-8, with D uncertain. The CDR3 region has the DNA TGTGCCAGCAGCTTAGATGGCGTTAATCAGCCCCAGCATTTT. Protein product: CASSLDGVNQPQHF.